This T cell receptor (beta chain) was identified in a study of cytomegalovirus exposure and HLA in healthy donors. Study outcomes and limitations: High sensitivity and specificity were reportedly achieved when the classifier diagnosed cytomegalovirus status.

Regarding this clone: The antigen is not known.

The PCR ran on 60 Vbeta and 13 Jbeta primers. Here immunoSEQ multiplex PCR was the method, and the copy in TCRdb shows in-frame clones only, minus some. The sample carries 77,000 or so clones, about 80% recorded once. V lost 3 bases, J lost 5 bases, and 11 bases lay in between. The germline V gene encodes CDR1 SGHAT and CDR2 FQNNGV. The CDR3 spans 13 residues. Material for sequencing was PBMCs. This rearrangement joins TRBV11-2 to TRBJ2-7, with a possible D match to TRBD1 (5 bases). The sequence derives from a woman aged 40 to 50 in good health and CMV-seronegative. CDR3: CASSFLTDNEQYF. Here the CDR3 DNA reads TGTGCCAGCAGCTTCTTGACAGACAACGAGCAGTACTTC.